What follows are 27 T cell receptor beta chains derived from one specimen sequenced in a study of T cell responses to AZD1222 COVID-19 vaccine. Assay: immunoSEQ multiplex PCR; the TCRdb copy retains only in-frame clones and omits some. The table shows 55,000 to 65,000 clones, with approximately 83% occurring only once. Specimen: peripheral blood, collected on day 0 of AZD1222 vaccination. The receptors were gathered from an adult in good health.

This clone was recorded only once. The V gene is TRBV5-1, the J gene TRBJ1-4; D not certain. This CDR3 is 15 amino acids long. The V gene's germline CDR1 is SGHRS and CDR2 YFSETQ. The germline V and J ends were trimmed by 0 bases and 8 bases, with 14 bases remaining between them. DNA for the CDR3: TGCGCCAGCAGCTTGGCCGGGCAGTTCACAGAAAAACTGTTTTTT. Residues: CASSLAGQFTEKLFF.

This clone was detected a few times. This chain connects TRBV19 to TRBJ1-3; no clear D gene. This CDR3 is 14 amino acids long. The V end was cut by 5 bases, the J end by 1 base, with 9 bases between. CDR1 LNHDA and CDR2 SQIVND come from the germline V gene (reference sequence). The CDR3 spells CASSPVGSGNTIYF. CDR3 nucleotides: TGTGCCAGTAGTCCTGTTGGGTCTGGAAACACCATATATTTT. Looking up the rest from reference TRBV19 and TRBJ1-3 gives the full variable domain: DGGITQSPKYLFRKEGQNVTLSCEQNLNHDAMYWYRQDPGQGLRLIYYSQIVNDFQKGDIAEGYSVSREKKESFPLTVTSAQKNPTAFYLCASSPVGSGNTIYFGEGSWLTVV.

The chain employs TRBV5-6 and TRBJ1-5; maybe TRBD1 (6 bases). Trimming removed 0 bases from V and 6 bases from J, with 10 bases in between. The CDR3 length is 14 residues. Germline CDR1 and CDR2: SGHDT and YYEEEE. The CDR3 here is CASSLGGGGQPQHF. The CDR3 DNA reads as TGTGCCAGCAGCTTGGGTGGGGGCGGTCAGCCCCAGCATTTT.

The chain combines TRBV7-3 with TRBJ2-3; 7 positions agree with TRBD1. The length of the CDR3 is 17 residues. Germline assignment: CDR1 SGHTA and CDR2 FQGTGA. J lost 4 bases, V lost 2 bases, and 12 bases had no gene match. CDR3 in amino acids: CASSLFAVQGSSDTQYF. DNA for the CDR3: TGTGCCAGCAGCTTATTTGCAGTACAGGGGAGCTCAGATACGCAGTATTTT.

In DNA form, the CDR3 reads TGTGCCAGCAGCTTAGCGCGACTATCGAGGCAGTTCTTC. It is translated as CASSLARLSRQFF. V and J are TRBV7-2 and TRBJ2-1; D might be TRBD2 (5 bases). Per germline, CDR1 SGHTA and CDR2 FQGNSA. Trimming stripped 0 bases from V and 12 bases from J, with 12 bases between. The CDR3 contains 13 residues.

V and J are TRBV7-8 and TRBJ2-5, with TRBD2 matching 13 bases. The CDR3 has 16 amino acids. The germline V gene encodes CDR1 SGHVS and CDR2 FQNEAQ. V lost 4 bases and J lost 4; bases outside the gene matches: 6. CDR3 sequence: CASSSQLAGGTETQYF. CDR3 nucleotide sequence: TGTGCCAGCAGCTCCCAACTAGCGGGGGGGACAGAGACCCAGTACTTC.

In its sample, this clone was seen a few times. The rearrangement joins TRBV4-1 to TRBJ1-2; D perhaps matches TRBD1 (6 bases). Trimming cost V 4 bases and J 7 bases, with 22 bases left between them. Germline-derived CDR1 and CDR2 are MGHRA and YSYEKL. This CDR3 spans 16 amino acids. Written as DNA, the CDR3 is TGCGCCAGCAGCCCCGCGAACGACAGGTTTTTCTTTGGCTACACCTTC. Amino acid sequence: CASSPANDRFFFGYTF.

The chain has TRBV10-1 and TRBJ1-1; D ambiguous. The CDR3 contains 15 residues. V shed 1 base and J shed 7 bases, with 16 bases lying between them. Looked up from germline, CDR1 is WNHNN and CDR2 is SYGVQD (reference sequence). CDR3 DNA: TGCGCCAGCAGTGAGTTTACCAGGAAAGAGGGTGAAGCTTTCTTT. It encodes CASSEFTRKEGEAFF.

This rearrangement joins TRBV29-1 to TRBJ2-7; the D is unclear. The CDR3 covers 10 residues. Trimming left V 3 bases short and J 2 bases short, with 2 bases between. The germline gives CDR1 SQVTM, CDR2 ANQGSEA. The CDR3 is CSVDAYEQYF. DNA for the CDR3: TGCAGCGTTGATGCCTACGAGCAGTACTTC.

The rearrangement uses TRBV9 and TRBJ1-2; weak D call: TRBD1 (6 bases). Trimming shortened V by 0 bases and J by 2 bases, and 11 bases separated the two germline ends. The germline V gene encodes CDR1 SGDLS and CDR2 YYNGEE. The CDR3 spans 15 residues. CDR3 sequence: CASSVDWGPNYGYTF. The CDR3 coding sequence is TGTGCCAGCAGCGTAGATTGGGGGCCGAACTATGGCTACACCTTC.

The V and J genes are TRBV5-1 and TRBJ1-2, with a weak D call TRBD1 (5 bases). Trimming shortened V by 0 bases and J by 2 bases, and 17 bases separated the two germline ends. Germline V CDR1 and CDR2: SGHRS, YFSETQ. The CDR3 loop spans 17 amino acids. CDR3: CASSLEGPGFQNYGYTF. The CDR3 nucleotides read TGCGCCAGCAGCTTGGAGGGACCGGGATTCCAGAACTATGGCTACACCTTC.

V gene TRBV3-1 (or the pseudogene TRBV3-2) combines with J gene TRBJ2-5; 8 nucleotides line up with TRBD2. Germline V gene data show CDR1 as LGHDT and CDR2 as YNNKEL (reference sequence). V shed 4 bases, J shed 1 base, and the junction held 5 bases outside the gene matches. The CDR3 spans 15 residues. DNA for the CDR3: TGTGCCAGCAGCCCCCTCGGGACTAGCCAAGAGACCCAGTACTTC. It yields the protein CASSPLGTSQETQYF.

The chain joins TRBV29-1 to TRBJ1-1, with TRBD1 matching over 9 bases. From germline, CDR1 is SQVTM and CDR2 ANQGSEA. This CDR3 spans 12 amino acids. The V segment lost 7 bases and the J segment 4 bases; nucleotides outside the gene matches: 4. The CDR3 sequence is CSAGQGSTEAFF. The CDR3 region has the DNA TGCAGCGCCGGACAGGGGAGCACTGAAGCTTTCTTT. Filled out from reference TRBV29-1 and TRBJ1-1, the complete variable domain reads SAVISQKPSRDICQRGTSLTIQCQVDSQVTMMFWYRQQPGQSLTLIATANQGSEATYESGFVIDKFPISRPNLTFSTLTVSNMSPEDSSIYLCSAGQGSTEAFFGQGTRLTVV.

V and J are TRBV5-1 and TRBJ2-3; 7 positions agree with TRBD2. CDR1 and CDR2 (germline): SGHRS, YFSETQ. The CDR3 is made up of 14 amino acids. Trimming at V came to 7 bases and at J to 6 bases, leaving 11 bases not matched to a gene. The CDR3 loop is CASSGGSAHDTQYF. In DNA form, the CDR3 reads TGCGCCAGCTCCGGGGGGTCAGCACATGATACGCAGTATTTT.

This chain links TRBV10-2 with TRBJ1-1; D not resolved. CDR1 is WSHSY and CDR2 is SAAADI in the germline V gene. This CDR3 has 14 residues. V was pared by 8 bases and J by 1 base, with 14 bases between. CDR3 protein: CASALRAANTEAFF. The CDR3 DNA follows: TGCGCCAGCGCCCTACGAGCTGCGAACACTGAAGCTTTCTTT.

The chain couples TRBV5-1 to TRBJ2-7; weak D call: TRBD2 (5 bases). CDR3 length equals 15 residues. Germline lookup yields CDR1 SGHRS and CDR2 YFSETQ. The V end was cut by 4 bases, the J end by 3 bases, with 17 bases between. The CDR3 is CASSITGTAVYEQYF. DNA for the CDR3: TGCGCCAGCAGCATCACGGGAACAGCAGTCTACGAGCAGTACTTC.

This chain connects TRBV28 to TRBJ1-2; 7 nucleotides match TRBD1. The CDR3 sequence is 14 residues long. The junction had 9 bases not matched to a gene; V was cut back by 10 bases and J by 1 base. Germline CDR1 and CDR2: MDHEN and SYDVKM. CDR3: CATLRDSLNYGYTF. CDR3 coding DNA: TGTGCCACCCTTCGGGACAGTCTTAACTATGGCTACACCTTC.

Sample share makes this clone medium-sized (0.01 to 0.1%). The same CDR3 also results from other DNA sequences found in this sample. The rearrangement links TRBV6-5 to TRBJ2-7, with D unclear. Germline V lookup: CDR1 MNHEY, CDR2 SVGAGI. The CDR3 consists of 13 residues. The V gene lost 0 bases and the J gene lost 0 bases, with 3 bases spanning the gap. The CDR3 bases are TGTGCCAGCAGTTACTCCGCCTCCTACGAGCAGTACTTC. Its translation is CASSYSASYEQYF.

In its sample, this clone was seen a few times. The chain is built from TRBV28 and TRBJ1-2; 9 bases line up with TRBD1. The ends lost 9 bases at V and 5 bases at J; junction bases unmatched: 10. The germline V gene has CDR1 MDHEN and CDR2 SYDVKM. The CDR3 is made up of 14 amino acids. The CDR3 is CASIAGTGMYGYTF. CDR3 nucleotide sequence: TGTGCCAGTATAGCCGGGACAGGGATGTATGGCTACACCTTC.

This clone has just one count. The chain has TRBV9 and TRBJ1-5; no clear D gene. Germline V lookup: CDR1 SGDLS, CDR2 YYNGEE. Trimming took 7 bases from V and 6 from J, leaving 8 bases between them. The CDR3 covers 11 residues. DNA for the CDR3: TGTGCCAGCCGGAGCGGTCAGCCCCAGCATTTT. Translation: CASRSGQPQHF.

The sample holds one count of this clone. The chain joins TRBV15 to TRBJ2-1, with 7 bases fitting TRBD1. Germline CDR1 is LNHNV and CDR2 is YYDKDF (reference sequence). The junction had 6 bases not matched to a gene; V was cut back by 4 bases and J by 6 bases. This CDR3 has 14 amino acids. The CDR3 region has the DNA TGTGCCACCAGCAAGGGGGCAGGGGGCAATGAGCAGTTCTTC. Amino acids: CATSKGAGGNEQFF.

The rearrangement joins TRBV2 to TRBJ1-6; the match to TRBD1 covers 10 bases. The V gene end was trimmed by 3 bases and the J gene end by 14 bases; junction bases not matched to a gene: 4. This CDR3 is 13 amino acids long. CDR1 and CDR2 (germline): SNHLY, FYNNEI. CDR3 bases: TGTGCCAGCAGTGAGGGGACAGGGGTCACCCTCCACTTT. The encoded protein is CASSEGTGVTLHF.

The gene calls are TRBV11-2 and TRBJ2-5, with D tentatively TRBD2 (6 bases). The germline V gene has CDR1 SGHAT and CDR2 FQNNGV. The CDR3 is made up of 15 amino acids. V lost 1 base and J lost 2, with 11 bases in between. CDR3 in DNA: TGTGCCAGCAGCTTAGCAGCTGGACTACAAGAGACCCAGTACTTC. It is translated as CASSLAAGLQETQYF.

This rearrangement joins TRBV14 to TRBJ2-1, with D perhaps TRBD1 (5 bases). The CDR3 runs 18 residues. Germline assignment: CDR1 SGHDN and CDR2 FVKESK. V was cut by 1 base and J by 2 bases, with 18 bases left in between. The DNA of the CDR3 is TGTGCCAGCAGCCAAGGGCTTTTGCCGTTGGGGCCCTACAATGAGCAGTTCTTC. This translates into CASSQGLLPLGPYNEQFF.

The chain carries TRBV5-6 and TRBJ2-1, with 7 bases lining up with TRBD1. The CDR3 loop spans 16 amino acids. After removal of 1 base from V and 6 bases from J, the junction contained 10 bases not matched to a gene. The germline gives CDR1 SGHDT, CDR2 YYEEEE. The CDR3 region has the DNA TGTGCCAGCAGCTTGCCCAGGACAGGCACAATCAATGAGCAGTTCTTC. It codes for CASSLPRTGTINEQFF.

J is TRBJ1-2 and V is TRBV20-1; D remains ambiguous. V lost 3 bases and J 8 bases, leaving 7 bases between the germline ends. In germline, CDR1 is DFQATT, CDR2 SNEGSKA (reference sequence). This CDR3 has 10 amino acids. CDR3 amino acids: CSARLAGYTF. CDR3 DNA: TGCAGTGCTAGGTTAGCCGGCTACACCTTC.

The chain carries TRBV4-1 and TRBJ1-1; unclear D gene. The CDR3 consists of 15 residues. Trimming left V 0 bases short and J 0 bases short, with 8 bases between. The V gene's germline CDR1 is MGHRA and CDR2 YSYEKL. CDR3 amino acids: CASSQESSVNTEAFF. The CDR3 DNA sequence: TGCGCCAGCAGCCAAGAGAGTTCAGTGAACACTGAAGCTTTCTTT.